This T cell receptor (beta chain) originates from a study of blood T cell repertoires in COVID-19. Turning to the study itself: Some COVID-19 samples were acute and others convalescent; all came from the United States, Italy and Spain. Sources were T cells, B-cell-depleted T cells, or PBMCs; the material itself was cDNA or gDNA.

This clone was recorded only once. Methods used by the authors: Researchers report that nucleated cell counts were estimated from reference gene primer amplification. The table came from immunoSEQ multiplex PCR; TCRdb's copy has only in-frame clones and leaves some out. The DNA gave D and trimming, while V, J and clone size come from that table. The sample lists fewer than 300,000 clones, 88% occurring once. Germline trimming cut 4 bases from V and 1 base from J; bases unmatched to any gene: 7. CDR1 and CDR2 from the germline V gene are SEHNR and FQNEAQ (reference sequence). The CDR3 length is 18 residues.

V gene TRBV7-9 combines with J gene TRBJ2-5, with 15 bases aligning to TRBD2. The sequence came from a woman between 40 and 55 years old who had recovered from COVID-19. Sequencing input: peripheral blood. The DNA of the CDR3 is TGTGCCAGCAGCTATGGACTAGCGGGAGGGTCCCCCCAAGAGACCCAGTACTTC. Translation: CASSYGLAGGSPQETQYF.